This TCR beta chain was sequenced in a study of beta chain features in type 1 diabetes. Turning to the study itself: The examined sorted cells totaled under 120 million across samples.

With regard to this clone: Its antigen remains unknown.

Central memory, naive, regulatory and stem cell-like memory CD4+ cells were sorted by CD45RO/CCR7/CD25/CD127/CD95/CD27. Findings and caveats of the study: All four CD4+ subsets of Type 1 diabetes patients contained TCRB CDR3s that were moderately but significantly shorter. The question of HLA type influencing TCRB rearrangement was one that remained unresolved here.

Of the isolated RNA, all was reverse transcribed, and so the sequenced material was expressed TCRB transcripts. Sequenced naive, central memory and regulatory T cell samples produced an average of about 3.9 million reads. Profiled with immunoSEQ multiplex PCR; TCRdb holds only in-frame clones, not every one. The table lists 400,000 or so clones, 9.5% to 10% of them singletons. V was cut by 5 bases and J by 4 bases, with 4 bases left in between. Germline V gene data show CDR1 as SGHTA and CDR2 as FQGTGA. The CDR3 loop spans 11 amino acids. The specimen sequenced was central memory CD4+ T cells from blood. The TCR originated in a man aged 30-40 years with type 1 diabetes. This chain connects TRBV7-3 to TRBJ2-3; the D is unclear. CDR3 protein: CASSRADTQYF. The CDR3 coding sequence is TGTGCCAGCAGCCGCGCAGATACGCAGTATTTT.